This TCR beta chain was sequenced during a study of beta chain features in type 1 diabetes. General observations from the study: Type 1 diabetes patients had VDJ junctions that carried fewer insertions and more deletions. Researchers caution that PCR might favor shorter templates, equally among patients and controls. Within each of all four CD4+ subsets, Type 1 diabetes patients had TCRB CDR3s that were moderately but significantly shorter.

Reverse transcription of all isolated RNA meant that expressed TCRB transcripts were sequenced. Sequencing used immunoSEQ multiplex PCR; TCRdb keeps in-frame clones, though not all of them. The profile covers about 930,000 clones, with under 20% appearing a single time and about 0.02% taken by the ten largest. The collection from each donor was one heparinised blood draw averaging around 120 mL. The CDR3 spans 19 residues. V was clipped by 5 bases and J by 7 bases; unmatched bases: 21. Germline V lookup: CDR1 SGHTA, CDR2 FQGNSA. Notes on this clone: Its antigen is currently unknown.

The chain carries TRBV7-2 and TRBJ2-7, with TRBD2 matching over 12 bases. The sequence came from a woman between 18 and 29 years old in good health. Sequences were obtained from naive CD4+ T cells from blood. CDR3 in DNA: TGTGCCAGCAGCCGTCAACTAGCGGCCGCTAGCGGGAGGGCCGAGGAGCAGTACTTC. It translates to CASSRQLAAASGRAEEQYF.